The present T cell receptor (beta chain) was sequenced within a study of memory CD4+ T cells and cytomegalovirus serostatus. Study-wide background: Donors were healthy Belgian adults, several CMV seropositive and 24 seronegative.

Notes on the study in general: The CMV-associated TCR signature appears largely within the CD4+ memory repertoire. Median bootstrapped AUC for CMV status was around 0.96 originally, less than 0.93 US-trained.

Data came from immunoSEQ multiplex PCR; TCRdb stores just in-frame clones and leaves some out. The sample lists tens of thousands of clones, around three quarters occurring once. Single viable CD3+CD4+CD8-CD45RO+ cells were sorted as the memory CD4+ T cells. CD4+ T cells were isolated by positive magnetic selection. Between the trimmed V and J ends, which lost 0 bases and 4 bases, there was a span of 27 bases. The CDR3 totals 20 residues. Worth noting for this clone: The antigen remains unidentified.

The receptor's source is an adult in good health and CMV-seronegative. The V call is TRBV23-1, the J call TRBJ1-2; D remains unclear. TRBV23-1 is noted as an ORF with a role that remains uncertain. The sample consisted of memory CD4+ T cells from blood. CDR3 sequence: CASSQSERNGLYLLRYGYTF. CDR3 DNA sequence: TGCGCCAGCAGTCAATCGGAGAGGAACGGACTATATCTCCTTCGCTATGGCTACACCTTC.